Reported below is one TCR beta chain. How the authors handled the data: Reference gene primer amplification in the assay estimated nucleated cell counts. Assay: immunoSEQ multiplex PCR; the TCRdb copy retains only in-frame clones and omits some. V and J calls and clone size are given by that table; D and trimming were obtained from the DNA. Among roughly 210,000 clones listed, about 88% were seen once. The data belong to a study of blood T cell repertoires in COVID-19. For the study at large: COVID-19 samples from acute and convalescent phases originated in the United States, Italy and Spain. PBMCs, B-cell-depleted T cells, or T cells provided the cDNA or gDNA that made up the material.

The V gene's germline CDR1 is SGHTS and CDR2 YDEGEE. The CDR3 consists of 17 residues. After removal of 1 base from V and 7 bases from J, the junction contained 13 bases not matched to a gene. Source material: peripheral blood. The receptor comes from a man between 65 and 79 years old with acute or convalescent COVID-19. The chain is built from TRBV5-8 and TRBJ2-1; 8 nucleotides line up with TRBD1. The CDR3 sequence: CASSLKKRTGKGNEQFF. The CDR3, as DNA: TGTGCCAGCAGCTTGAAAAAGAGGACAGGGAAGGGGAATGAGCAGTTCTTC.